This T cell receptor (beta chain) appears in the sequencing data of a study of T cell responses to AZD1222 COVID-19 vaccine. Concerning this clone: Its antigen is not identified.

The table came from immunoSEQ multiplex PCR; TCRdb's copy has only in-frame clones and leaves some out. The sample records 70,000 to 90,000 clones, about 72% being singletons. With V trimmed by 2 bases and J by 11 bases, 10 bases remained unmatched. Germline CDR1 SGHRS, CDR2 YFSETQ. The CDR3 covers 13 residues. Study conclusions and caveats: Nearly half of unique spike-specific TCRs reportedly avoided B.1.351 and B.1.1.7 mutated regions.

Specimen: peripheral blood, collected on day 0 of AZD1222 vaccination. The receptor was derived from an adult in good health. The V and J genes are TRBV5-1 and TRBJ2-7, with 7 bases fitting TRBD1. The CDR3 reads CASSFSEGQIKYF. DNA for the CDR3: TGCGCCAGCAGCTTCTCCGAGGGACAGATCAAGTACTTC.